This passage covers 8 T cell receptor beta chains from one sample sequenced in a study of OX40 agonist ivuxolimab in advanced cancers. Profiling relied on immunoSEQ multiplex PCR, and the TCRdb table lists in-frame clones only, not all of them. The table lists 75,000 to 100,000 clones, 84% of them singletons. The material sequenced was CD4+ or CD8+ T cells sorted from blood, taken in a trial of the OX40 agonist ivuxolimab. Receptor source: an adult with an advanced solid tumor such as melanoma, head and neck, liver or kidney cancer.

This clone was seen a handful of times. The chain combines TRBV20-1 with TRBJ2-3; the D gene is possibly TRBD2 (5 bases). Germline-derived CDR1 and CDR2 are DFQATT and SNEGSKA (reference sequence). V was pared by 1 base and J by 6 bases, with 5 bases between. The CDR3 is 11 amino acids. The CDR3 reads CSARVADTQYF. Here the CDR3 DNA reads TGCAGTGCTAGAGTAGCGGATACGCAGTATTTT.

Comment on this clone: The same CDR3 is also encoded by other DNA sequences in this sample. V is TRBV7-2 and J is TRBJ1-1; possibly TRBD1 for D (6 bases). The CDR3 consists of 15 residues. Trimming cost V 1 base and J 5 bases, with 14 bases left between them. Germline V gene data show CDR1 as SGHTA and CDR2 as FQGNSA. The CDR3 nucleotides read TGTGCCAGCAGCTTAGAACAGGGAGGTGTGACTGAAGCTTTCTTT. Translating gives CASSLEQGGVTEAFF.

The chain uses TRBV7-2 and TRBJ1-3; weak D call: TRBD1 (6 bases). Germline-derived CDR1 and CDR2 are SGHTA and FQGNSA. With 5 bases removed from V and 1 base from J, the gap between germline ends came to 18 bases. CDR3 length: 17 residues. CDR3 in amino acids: CASSQGYRDASGNTIYF. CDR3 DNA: TGTGCCAGCAGCCAAGGGTACAGGGACGCATCTGGAAACACCATATATTTT.

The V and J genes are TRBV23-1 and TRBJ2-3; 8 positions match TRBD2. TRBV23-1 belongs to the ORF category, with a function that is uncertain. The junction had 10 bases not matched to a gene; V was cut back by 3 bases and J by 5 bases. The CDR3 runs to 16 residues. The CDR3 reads CASSHFKRGRKDTQYF. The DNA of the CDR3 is TGCGCCAGCAGTCATTTCAAGCGGGGGCGGAAAGATACGCAGTATTTT.

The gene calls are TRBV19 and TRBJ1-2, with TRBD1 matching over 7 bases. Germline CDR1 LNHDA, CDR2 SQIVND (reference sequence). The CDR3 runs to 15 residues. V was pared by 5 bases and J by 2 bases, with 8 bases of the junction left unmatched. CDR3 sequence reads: CASSSSGTVNYGYTF. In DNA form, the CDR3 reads TGTGCCAGTAGTTCGTCCGGGACAGTCAACTATGGCTACACCTTC. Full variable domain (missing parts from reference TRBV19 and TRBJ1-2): DGGITQSPKYLFRKEGQNVTLSCEQNLNHDAMYWYRQDPGQGLRLIYYSQIVNDFQKGDIAEGYSVSREKKESFPLTVTSAQKNPTAFYLCASSSSGTVNYGYTFGSGTRLTVV.

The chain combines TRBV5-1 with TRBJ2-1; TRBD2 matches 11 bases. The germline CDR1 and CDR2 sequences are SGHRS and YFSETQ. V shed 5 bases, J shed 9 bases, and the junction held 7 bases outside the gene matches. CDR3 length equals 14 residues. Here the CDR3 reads CASRPLAGASEQFF. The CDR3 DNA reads TGCGCCAGCAGACCACTAGCGGGAGCCTCTGAGCAGTTCTTC. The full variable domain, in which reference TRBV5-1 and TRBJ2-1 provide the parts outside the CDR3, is KAGVTQTPRYLIKTRGQQVTLSCSPISGHRSVSWYQQTPGQGLQFLFEYFSETQRNKGNFPGRFSGRQFSNSRSEMNVSTLELGDSALYLCASRPLAGASEQFFGPGTRLTVL.

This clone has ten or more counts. The CDR3 protein is CASSLGRSKNIQYF. CDR3 bases: TGTGCCAGCAGTCTAGGGAGGTCCAAAAACATTCAGTACTTC. This rearrangement joins TRBV5-6 to TRBJ2-4, with D maybe TRBD2 (6 bases). Germline V gives CDR1 SGHDT, CDR2 YYEEEE. Trimming removed 5 bases at V and 2 bases at J, with 11 bases between. CDR3 size: 14 residues.

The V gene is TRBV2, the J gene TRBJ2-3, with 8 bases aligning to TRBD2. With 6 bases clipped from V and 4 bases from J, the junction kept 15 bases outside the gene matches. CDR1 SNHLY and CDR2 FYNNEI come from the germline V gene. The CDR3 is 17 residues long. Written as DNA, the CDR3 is TGTGCCAGCAGCCTATCACAGGGCCGGGGACTAGCAGATACGCAGTATTTT. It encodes CASSLSQGRGLADTQYF.